Listed below are T cell receptor beta chains from one sample, sequenced in a study of spatial heterogeneity in lung cancer. MiXCR, applied by TCRdb to the 5' RACE reads, yields one record per CDR3 protein. The data contain over a thousand distinct CDR3 sequences, around a sixth of them seen just once; the ten biggest clones take up 20% to 25%. The material was lung tumor tissue, obtained at surgery. The receptors shown here come from a male donor with early-stage non-small cell lung cancer. Each CDR3 is given with its conserved first and last residue. The D gene is left open where the match is weak. Not all rows give a size; the values are once, few, many and, for expanded clones, a class.

clone_size,j_call,v_call,d_call,cdr3_nt,cdr3_aa
.,TRBJ2-5,TRBV6-6,.,TGTGCCAGCAGTTATTCGAGCAAGGAGACCCAGTACTTC,CASSYSSKETQYF
medium-sized,TRBJ2-7,TRBV7-2,TRBD1,TGTGCCAGCAGCCCCTCGGGACAGGGGAGGAACGAGCAGTACTTC,CASSPSGQGRNEQYF
large,TRBJ2-1,TRBV24-1,TRBD1,TGTGCCACCAGTGAGGCAGGGGGCTATGAGCAGTTCTTC,CATSEAGGYEQFF
large,TRBJ1-2,TRBV7-8,TRBD1,TGTGCCAGCAGCTTCCCAGGACAGGGGGCTGGCTACACCTTC,CASSFPGQGAGYTF
large,TRBJ2-5,TRBV2,TRBD2,TGTGCCAGCTTTGCGGGAGGAGAGACCCAGTACTTC,CASFAGGETQYF
large,TRBJ2-5,TRBV6-6,.,TGTGCCAGCAGTTACGGTGGGATAGTATTTTTGGAGACCCAGTACTTC,CASSYGGIVFLETQYF
.,TRBJ2-2,TRBV9,TRBD1,TGTGCCAGCAGCGTAGTACCCCAGGGGGCAACCGGGGAGCTGTTTTTT,CASSVVPQGATGELFF
large,TRBJ2-1,TRBV7-9,TRBD2,TGTGCCACCGCCGGGACTAGCGGGAGAACCAAGGGCCTCAATGAGCAGTTCTTC,CATAGTSGRTKGLNEQFF
.,TRBJ2-1,TRBV9,.,TGTGCCAGCAGCCCATCGACTGGCCCCTACAATGAGCAGTTCTTC,CASSPSTGPYNEQFF
medium-sized,TRBJ1-2,TRBV7-2,.,TGTGCCAGCAGCCCGGACAGATTTTTTAACTATGGCTACACCTTC,CASSPDRFFNYGYTF
medium-sized,TRBJ2-7,TRBV29-1,.,TGCAGCGTTAAAGGGGCTTCTCTCTACGAGCAGTACTTC,CSVKGASLYEQYF
few,TRBJ2-2,TRBV4-3,TRBD2,TGCGCCAGCAGCCAAGGGTTCACGGGGGGGGCATGGACACCCGGGGAGCTGTTTTTT,CASSQGFTGGAWTPGELFF
medium-sized,TRBJ1-1,TRBV20-1,TRBD1,TGCAGTGTAACGTACAGGGGCACTGAAGCTTTCTTT,CSVTYRGTEAFF
.,TRBJ1-5,TRBV6-2/TRBV6-3,.,TGTGCCAGCAGTCCTGGAGCCAATCATCAGCCCCAGCATTTT,CASSPGANHQPQHF
large,TRBJ2-1,TRBV12-3/TRBV12-4,TRBD2,TGTGCCAGCACTCGAAGACTAGCGAATGAGCAGTTCTTC,CASTRRLANEQFF
large,TRBJ2-1,TRBV7-9,TRBD1,TGTGCCAGCAACATACCGGGACAGGGCTATAATGAGCAGTTCTTC,CASNIPGQGYNEQFF
few,TRBJ2-3,TRBV2,TRBD2,TGTGCCAGCAGCCCTACTAGCGGGAGAGGTTGGACGCAGTATTTT,CASSPTSGRGWTQYF
large,TRBJ1-5,TRBV10-3,.,TGTGCCATCAGTGAGGGCGGGAGGAGCAATCAGCCCCAGCATTTT,CAISEGGRSNQPQHF
medium-sized,TRBJ2-1,TRBV20-1,TRBD2,TGCAGTGTCACAAAAAGCGGGAGCTCCTACAATGAGCAGTTCTTC,CSVTKSGSSYNEQFF
hyperexpanded,TRBJ2-5,TRBV3-1,.,TGTGCCAGCAGCCAAGGAGTCCAGTACTTC,CASSQGVQYF
.,TRBJ2-5,TRBV6-6,.,TGTGCCAGCAGTTACTCTACCGAGACCCAGTACTTC,CASSYSTETQYF
large,TRBJ2-3,TRBV3-1,.,TGTGCCAGCAGCCAGCACGGTCCTACAGATACGCAGTATTTT,CASSQHGPTDTQYF
medium-sized,TRBJ2-7,TRBV5-1,.,TGCGCCAGCAGCTATACAGCGGGTTCCTACGAGCAGTACTTC,CASSYTAGSYEQYF
large,TRBJ2-7,TRBV5-1,.,TGCGCCAGCAGCCCCGGGGGGACAAGCAGCTACGAGCAGTACTTC,CASSPGGTSSYEQYF
large,TRBJ2-1,TRBV7-9,.,TGTGCCAGCAGCTTAACGGGGGCAGGAGTCGTCGATGAGCAGTTCTTC,CASSLTGAGVVDEQFF
.,TRBJ2-1,TRBV6-1,TRBD2,TGTGCCAGCAGTGATCCCCTAGGGGTAGCGGGAGGCTCCTACAATGAGCAGTTCTTC,CASSDPLGVAGGSYNEQFF
large,TRBJ1-3,TRBV9,.,TGTGCCAGCAGCTTGGACAAAGGCTCTGGAAACACCATATATTTT,CASSLDKGSGNTIYF
once,TRBJ1-2,TRBV9,TRBD1,TGTGCCAGCAGCGCAGGGACAGCTTATGGCTACACCTTC,CASSAGTAYGYTF
many,TRBJ2-3,TRBV11-2,.,TGTGCCAGCAGCCCGTCCGGGGGTAGAATAGCAGATACGCAGTATTTT,CASSPSGGRIADTQYF
medium-sized,TRBJ2-7,TRBV7-2,TRBD2,TGTGCCAGCAGCTTAGCAAGCGGGAACTACGAGCAGTACTTC,CASSLASGNYEQYF
medium-sized,TRBJ1-6,TRBV2,.,TGTGCCAGCAGTGACTGGTATATGAGCTCCTATAATTCACCCCTCCACTTT,CASSDWYMSSYNSPLHF
medium-sized,TRBJ1-2,TRBV20-1,TRBD1,TGCAGTGCTAGAGATCGGGGACAGGGGCCCCACTATGGCTACACCTTC,CSARDRGQGPHYGYTF
medium-sized,TRBJ2-7,TRBV4-3,.,TGCGCCAGCAGCCAACTCACGGGGATGACAGCCTACGAGCAGTACTTC,CASSQLTGMTAYEQYF
medium-sized,TRBJ2-1,TRBV10-3,TRBD2,TGTGCCACGAAGGATGCTAGCGGGAGAGGTGAGCAGTTCTTC,CATKDASGRGEQFF
medium-sized,TRBJ1-3,TRBV7-9,.,TGTGCCAGCAGCCGCTCAGGGTCTGGAAACACCATATATTTT,CASSRSGSGNTIYF
large,TRBJ2-1,TRBV7-2,.,TGTGCCAGCAGCTTGGGGGACATTGAGCAGTTCTTC,CASSLGDIEQFF
few,TRBJ1-5,TRBV4-2,TRBD1,TGTGCCAGCAGTGGACAGGGCACTCAGCCCCAGCATTTT,CASSGQGTQPQHF
few,TRBJ2-2,TRBV29-1,TRBD1,TGCAGCGTCCCATCCGGGACAGGGTATGCCGGGGAGCTGTTTTTT,CSVPSGTGYAGELFF
.,TRBJ2-2,TRBV11-3,TRBD2,TGTGCCAGCAGCTTAAGTCGGACTAGCGGGACCGGGGAGCTGTTTTTT,CASSLSRTSGTGELFF
medium-sized,TRBJ2-7,TRBV20-1,.,TGCAGTGCCATAGTCTCCGGGAGCATCTCCTACGAGCAGTACTTC,CSAIVSGSISYEQYF
medium-sized,TRBJ1-2,TRBV20-1,.,TGCAGTGCTAAGGGTCCGCAGGGAACGGCCTATGGCTACACCTTC,CSAKGPQGTAYGYTF